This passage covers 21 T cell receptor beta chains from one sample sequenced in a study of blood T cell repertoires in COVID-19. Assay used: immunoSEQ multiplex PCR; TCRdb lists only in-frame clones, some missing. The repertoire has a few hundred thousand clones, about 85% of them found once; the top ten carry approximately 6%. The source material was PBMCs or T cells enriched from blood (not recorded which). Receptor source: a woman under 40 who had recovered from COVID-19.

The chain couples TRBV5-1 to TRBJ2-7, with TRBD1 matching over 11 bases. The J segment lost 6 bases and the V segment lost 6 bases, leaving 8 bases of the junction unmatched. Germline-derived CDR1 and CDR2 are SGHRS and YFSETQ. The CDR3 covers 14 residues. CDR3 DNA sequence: TGCGCCAGCACTCCGCGGACAGGGGGCGCCGAGCAGTACTTC. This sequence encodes CASTPRTGGAEQYF.

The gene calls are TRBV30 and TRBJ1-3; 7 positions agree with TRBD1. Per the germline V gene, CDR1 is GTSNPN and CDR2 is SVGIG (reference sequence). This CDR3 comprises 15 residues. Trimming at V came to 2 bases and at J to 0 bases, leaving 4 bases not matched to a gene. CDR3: CAWSQGGSSGNTIYF. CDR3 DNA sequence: TGTGCCTGGAGTCAGGGGGGAAGCTCTGGAAACACCATATATTTT.

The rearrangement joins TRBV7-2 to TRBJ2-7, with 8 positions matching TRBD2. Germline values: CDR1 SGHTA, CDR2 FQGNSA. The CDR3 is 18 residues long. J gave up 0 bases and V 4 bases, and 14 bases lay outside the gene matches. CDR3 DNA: TGTGCCAGCAGCTCGCCATCCAATTTAGCGGGATACTCCTACGAGCAGTACTTC. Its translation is CASSSPSNLAGYSYEQYF.

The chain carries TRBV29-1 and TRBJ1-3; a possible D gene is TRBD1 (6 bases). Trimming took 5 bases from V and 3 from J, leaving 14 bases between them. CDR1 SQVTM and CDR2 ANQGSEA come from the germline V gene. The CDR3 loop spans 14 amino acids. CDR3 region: CSVSDRLDGNTIYF. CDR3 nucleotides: TGCAGCGTTTCTGACAGGTTGGATGGAAACACCATATATTTT.

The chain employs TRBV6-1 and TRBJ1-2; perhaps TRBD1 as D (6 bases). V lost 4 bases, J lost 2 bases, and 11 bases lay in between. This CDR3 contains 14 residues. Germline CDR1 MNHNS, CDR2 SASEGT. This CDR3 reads CASSGGRGNYGYTF. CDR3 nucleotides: TGTGCCAGCAGTGGAGGCAGGGGAAACTATGGCTACACCTTC.

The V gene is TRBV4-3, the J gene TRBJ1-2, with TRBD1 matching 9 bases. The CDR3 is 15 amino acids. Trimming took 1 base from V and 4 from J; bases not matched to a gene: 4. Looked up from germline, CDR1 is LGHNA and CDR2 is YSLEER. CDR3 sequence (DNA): TGCGCCAGCAGCCAAGGACAGGGGGGGACCTATGGCTACACCTTC. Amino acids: CASSQGQGGTYGYTF.

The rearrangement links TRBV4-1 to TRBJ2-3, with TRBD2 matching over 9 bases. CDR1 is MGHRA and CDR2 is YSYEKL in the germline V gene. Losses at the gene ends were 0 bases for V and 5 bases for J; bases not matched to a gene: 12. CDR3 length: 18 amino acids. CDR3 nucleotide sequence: TGCGCCAGCAGCCAAGAGTCCCCTGGCGGGGGGGCAAGAGATACGCAGTATTTT. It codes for CASSQESPGGGARDTQYF.

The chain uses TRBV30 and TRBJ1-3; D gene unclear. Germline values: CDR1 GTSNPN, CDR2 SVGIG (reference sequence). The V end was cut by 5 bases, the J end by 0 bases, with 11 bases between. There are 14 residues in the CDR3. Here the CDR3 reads CAWDAGSSGNTIYF. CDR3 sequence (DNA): TGTGCCTGGGATGCGGGGTCCTCTGGAAACACCATATATTTT. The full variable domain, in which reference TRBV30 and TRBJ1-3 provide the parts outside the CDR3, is SQTIHQWPATLVQPVGSPLSLECTVEGTSNPNLYWYRQAAGRGLQLLFYSVGIGQISSEVPQNLSASRPQDRQFILSSKKLLLSDSGFYLCAWDAGSSGNTIYFGEGSWLTVV.

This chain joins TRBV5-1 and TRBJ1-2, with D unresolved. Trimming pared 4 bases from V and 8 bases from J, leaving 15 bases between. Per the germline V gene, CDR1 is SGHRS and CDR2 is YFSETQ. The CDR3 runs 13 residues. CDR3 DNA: TGCGCCAGCAGCCCATCAGACACAACCGGCTACACCTTC. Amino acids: CASSPSDTTGYTF. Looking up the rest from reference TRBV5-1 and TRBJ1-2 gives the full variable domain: KAGVTQTPRYLIKTRGQQVTLSCSPISGHRSVSWYQQTPGQGLQFLFEYFSETQRNKGNFPGRFSGRQFSNSRSEMNVSTLELGDSALYLCASSPSDTTGYTFGSGTRLTVV.

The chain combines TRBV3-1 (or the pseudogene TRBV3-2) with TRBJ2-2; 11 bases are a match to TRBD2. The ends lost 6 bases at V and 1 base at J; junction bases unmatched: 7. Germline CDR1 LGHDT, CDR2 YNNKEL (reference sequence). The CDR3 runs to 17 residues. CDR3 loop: CASSATSGVVNTGELFF. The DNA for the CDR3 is TGTGCCAGCAGTGCGACTAGCGGGGTGGTGAACACCGGGGAGCTGTTTTTT.

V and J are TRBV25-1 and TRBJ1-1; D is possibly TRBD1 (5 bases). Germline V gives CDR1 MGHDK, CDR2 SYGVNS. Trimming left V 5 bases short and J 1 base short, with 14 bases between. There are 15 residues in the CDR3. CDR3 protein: CASSPELGGNTEAFF. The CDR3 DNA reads TGTGCCAGCAGTCCCGAGTTGGGGGGGAACACTGAAGCTTTCTTT.

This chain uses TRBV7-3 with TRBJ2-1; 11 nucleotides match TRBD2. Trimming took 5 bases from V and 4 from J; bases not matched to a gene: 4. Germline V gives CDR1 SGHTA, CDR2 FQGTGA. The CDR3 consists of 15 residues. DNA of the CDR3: TGTGCCAGCAGCGGGACTAGCGGACTTTACAATGAGCAGTTCTTC. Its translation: CASSGTSGLYNEQFF.

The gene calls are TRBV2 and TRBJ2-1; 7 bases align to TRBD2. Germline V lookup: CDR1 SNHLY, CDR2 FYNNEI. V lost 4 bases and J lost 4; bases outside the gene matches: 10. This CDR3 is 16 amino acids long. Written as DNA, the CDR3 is TGTGCCAGCAGTGGTGAGAGGTTAGCGGGTTACAATGAGCAGTTCTTC. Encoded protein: CASSGERLAGYNEQFF. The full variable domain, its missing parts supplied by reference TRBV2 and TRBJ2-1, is EPEVTQTPSHQVTQMGQEVILRCVPISNHLYFYWYRQILGQKVEFLVSFYNNEISEKSEIFDDQFSVERPDGSNFTLKIRSTKLEDSAMYFCASSGERLAGYNEQFFGPGTRLTVL.

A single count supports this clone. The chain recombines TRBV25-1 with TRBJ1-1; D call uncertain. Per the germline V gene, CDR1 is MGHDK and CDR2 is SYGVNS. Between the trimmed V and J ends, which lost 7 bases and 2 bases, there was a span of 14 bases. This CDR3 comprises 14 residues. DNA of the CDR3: TGTGCCAGCACCCCACAGAACTTTAACACTGAAGCTTTCTTT. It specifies CASTPQNFNTEAFF.

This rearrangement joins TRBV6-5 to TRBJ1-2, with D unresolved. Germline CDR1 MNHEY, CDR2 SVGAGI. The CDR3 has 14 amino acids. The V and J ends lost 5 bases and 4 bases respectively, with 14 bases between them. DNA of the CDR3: TGTGCCAGCAGTATAGATCATACGGGCTATGGCTACACCTTC. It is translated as CASSIDHTGYGYTF.

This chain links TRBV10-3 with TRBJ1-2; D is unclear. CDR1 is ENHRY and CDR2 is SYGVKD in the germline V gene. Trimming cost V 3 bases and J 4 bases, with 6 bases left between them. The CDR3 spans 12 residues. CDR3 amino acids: CAISDRTYGYTF. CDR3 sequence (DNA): TGTGCCATCAGTGACAGAACCTATGGCTACACCTTC.

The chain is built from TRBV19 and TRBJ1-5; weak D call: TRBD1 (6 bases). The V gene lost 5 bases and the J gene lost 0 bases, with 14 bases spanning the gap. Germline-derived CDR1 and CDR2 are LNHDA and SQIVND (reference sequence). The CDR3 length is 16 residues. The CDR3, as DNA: TGTGCCAGTAGTTTTTTAGGACAGCCTAGCAATCAGCCCCAGCATTTT. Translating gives CASSFLGQPSNQPQHF. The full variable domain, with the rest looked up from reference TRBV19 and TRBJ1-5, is DGGITQSPKYLFRKEGQNVTLSCEQNLNHDAMYWYRQDPGQGLRLIYYSQIVNDFQKGDIAEGYSVSREKKESFPLTVTSAQKNPTAFYLCASSFLGQPSNQPQHFGDGTRLSIL.

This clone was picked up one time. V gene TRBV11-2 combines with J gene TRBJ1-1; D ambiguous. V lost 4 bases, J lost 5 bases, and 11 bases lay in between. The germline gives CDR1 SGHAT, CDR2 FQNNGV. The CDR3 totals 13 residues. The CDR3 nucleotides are TGTGCCAGCAGCTCGTACGGGGTTACTGAAGCTTTCTTT. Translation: CASSSYGVTEAFF.

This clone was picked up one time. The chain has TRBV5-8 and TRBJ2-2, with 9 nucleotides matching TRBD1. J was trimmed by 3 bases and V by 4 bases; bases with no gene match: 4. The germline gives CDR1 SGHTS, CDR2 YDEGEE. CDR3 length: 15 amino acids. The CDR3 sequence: CASSAGTGYTGELFF. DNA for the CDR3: TGTGCCAGCAGCGCCGGGACAGGGTACACCGGGGAGCTGTTTTTT. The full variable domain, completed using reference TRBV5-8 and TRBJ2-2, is EAGVTQSPTHLIKTRGQQATLRCSPISGHTSVYWYQQALGLGLQFLLWYDEGEERNRGNFPPRFSGRQFPNYSSELNVNALELEDSALYLCASSAGTGYTGELFFGEGSRLTVL.

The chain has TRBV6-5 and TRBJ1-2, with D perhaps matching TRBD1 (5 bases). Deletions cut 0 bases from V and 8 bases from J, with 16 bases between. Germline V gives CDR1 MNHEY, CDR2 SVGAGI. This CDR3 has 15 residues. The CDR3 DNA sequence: TGTGCCAGCAGTTACTCACCCCAGGCAGGGCTGGGCTACACCTTC. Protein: CASSYSPQAGLGYTF.

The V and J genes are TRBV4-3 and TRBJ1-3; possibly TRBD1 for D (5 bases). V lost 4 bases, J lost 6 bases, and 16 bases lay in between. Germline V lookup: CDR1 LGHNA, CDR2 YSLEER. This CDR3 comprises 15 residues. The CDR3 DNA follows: TGCGCCAGCAGCCTGGGGACCGGGGGGGAAAACACCATATATTTT. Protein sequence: CASSLGTGGENTIYF.